This T cell receptor beta chain originates from a study of control samples from healthy donors and cancer patients (dated by TCRdb to about 2020). Library prep was done by the immunoSEQ multiplex PCR assay. TCRdb carries this immuneACCESS record with in-frame sequences only. Its versions omit some clonotypes, under half of them owing to an unresolved V gene in the studies checked, with the rest unexplained. For this sample there are fewer than 20,000 clones; about 89% appear just once. The ten largest clones add up to around 30% of the sample. Remarks on this clone: The clone's antigen remains unknown. The sample holds no much larger clone one base away, and base qualities are not on file.

From its cysteine to its phenylalanine, the CDR3 spans 11 amino acids. Only CDR3 DNA is held: 33 bases, read in frame from base 1. The chain is encoded by TRBV21-1 joined to TRBJ2-2; TRBD2, as called in the table, went unchecked against the DNA. TRBV21-1 is deemed a pseudogene. This TCR came from a man aged 55-75 years with head and neck cancer. The sequencing sample was made of PBMCs. The nucleotides read TGTGCCAGCAGGGAACACCGGGGAGCTGTTTTT. This encodes CASREHRGAVF.